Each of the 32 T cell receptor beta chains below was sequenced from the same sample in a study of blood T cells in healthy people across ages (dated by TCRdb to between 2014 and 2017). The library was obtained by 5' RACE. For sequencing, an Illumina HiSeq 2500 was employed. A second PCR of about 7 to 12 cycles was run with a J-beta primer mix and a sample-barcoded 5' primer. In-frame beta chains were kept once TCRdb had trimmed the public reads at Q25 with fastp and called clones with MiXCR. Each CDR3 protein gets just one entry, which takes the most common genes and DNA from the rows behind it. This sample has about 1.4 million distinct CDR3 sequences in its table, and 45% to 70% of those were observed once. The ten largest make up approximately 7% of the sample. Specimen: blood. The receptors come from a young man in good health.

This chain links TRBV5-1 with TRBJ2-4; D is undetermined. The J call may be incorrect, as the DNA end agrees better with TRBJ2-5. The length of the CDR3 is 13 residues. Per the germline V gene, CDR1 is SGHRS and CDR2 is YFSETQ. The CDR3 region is CASSSQQQETQYF. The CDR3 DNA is TGCGCCAGCAGCAGTCAGCAACAGGAGACCCAGTACTTC.

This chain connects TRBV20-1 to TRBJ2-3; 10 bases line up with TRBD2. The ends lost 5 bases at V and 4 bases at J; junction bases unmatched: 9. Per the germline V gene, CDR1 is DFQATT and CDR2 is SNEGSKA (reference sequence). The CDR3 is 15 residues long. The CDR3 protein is CSAAASGRVSDTQYF. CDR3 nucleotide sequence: TGCAGTGCTGCCGCTAGCGGGAGAGTCTCAGATACGCAGTATTTT.

For the CDR3, the DNA is TGTGCCAGCAGCGTAGATGAGTTCAGCTCCTACGAGCAGTACTTC. It yields the protein CASSVDEFSSYEQYF. The chain carries TRBV9 and TRBJ2-7, with D unresolved. V lost 0 bases and J lost 0, with 10 bases in between. Germline V gives CDR1 SGDLS, CDR2 YYNGEE. The CDR3 has 15 residues.

CDR3 bases: TGTGCCAGCAACGATGGGACATCAGATACGCAGTATTTT. Its translation is CASNDGTSDTQYF. The chain combines TRBV2 with TRBJ2-3; D perhaps matches TRBD1 (6 bases). Trimming took off 7 bases at V and 4 bases at J, with 12 bases between the two ends. Germline-derived CDR1 and CDR2 are SNHLY and FYNNEI. This CDR3 is 13 amino acids long. The entire variable domain, with the rest obtained from reference TRBV2 and TRBJ2-3, is as follows: EPEVTQTPSHQVTQMGQEVILRCVPISNHLYFYWYRQILGQKVEFLVSFYNNEISEKSEIFDDQFSVERPDGSNFTLKIRSTKLEDSAMYFCASNDGTSDTQYFGPGTRLTVL.

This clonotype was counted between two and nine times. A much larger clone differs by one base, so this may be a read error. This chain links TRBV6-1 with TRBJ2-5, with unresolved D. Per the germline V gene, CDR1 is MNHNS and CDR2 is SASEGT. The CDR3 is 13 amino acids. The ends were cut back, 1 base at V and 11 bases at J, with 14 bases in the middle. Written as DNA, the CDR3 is TGTGCCAGCAGTGAAGGGGAATGGGGTGAGCAGTACTTC. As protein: CASSEGEWGEQYF.

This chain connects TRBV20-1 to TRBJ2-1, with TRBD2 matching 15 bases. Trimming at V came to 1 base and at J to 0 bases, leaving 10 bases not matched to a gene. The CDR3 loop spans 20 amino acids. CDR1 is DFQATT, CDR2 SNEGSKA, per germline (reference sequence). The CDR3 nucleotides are TGCAGTGCTAGAGGGGAGGGACTAGCGGGGGGCCAACACTCCTACAATGAGCAGTTCTTC. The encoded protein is CSARGEGLAGGQHSYNEQFF.

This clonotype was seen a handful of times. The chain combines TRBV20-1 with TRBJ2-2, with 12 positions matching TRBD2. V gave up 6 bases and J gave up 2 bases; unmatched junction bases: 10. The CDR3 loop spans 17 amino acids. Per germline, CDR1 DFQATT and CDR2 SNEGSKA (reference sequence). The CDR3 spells CSAPQLAGGGNTGELFF. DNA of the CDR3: TGCAGTGCACCCCAACTAGCGGGAGGAGGAAACACCGGGGAGCTGTTTTTT.

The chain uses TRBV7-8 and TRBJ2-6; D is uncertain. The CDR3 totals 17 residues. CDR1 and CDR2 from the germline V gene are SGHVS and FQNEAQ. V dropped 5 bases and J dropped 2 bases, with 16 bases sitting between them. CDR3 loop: CASSPMGSWAGANVLTF. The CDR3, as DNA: TGTGCCAGCAGCCCGATGGGGTCCTGGGCTGGGGCCAACGTCCTGACTTTC.

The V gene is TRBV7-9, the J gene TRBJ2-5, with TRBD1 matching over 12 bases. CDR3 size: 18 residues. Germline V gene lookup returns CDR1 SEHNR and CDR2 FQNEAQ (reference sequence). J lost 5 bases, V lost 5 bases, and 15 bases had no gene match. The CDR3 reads CASSHVPGQGAEWETQYF. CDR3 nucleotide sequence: TGTGCCAGCAGCCACGTCCCGGGACAGGGGGCAGAGTGGGAGACCCAGTACTTC.

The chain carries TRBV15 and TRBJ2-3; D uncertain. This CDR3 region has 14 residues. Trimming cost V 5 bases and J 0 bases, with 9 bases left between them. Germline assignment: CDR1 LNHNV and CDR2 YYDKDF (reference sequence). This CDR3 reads CATSLDPSTDTQYF. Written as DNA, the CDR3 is TGTGCCACCAGCCTGGACCCCAGCACAGATACGCAGTATTTT.

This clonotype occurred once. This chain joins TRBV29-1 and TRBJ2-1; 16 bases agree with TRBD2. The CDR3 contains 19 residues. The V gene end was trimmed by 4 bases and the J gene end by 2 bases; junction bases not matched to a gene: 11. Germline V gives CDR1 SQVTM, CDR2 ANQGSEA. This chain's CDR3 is CSVGSPGLAGGYAYNEQFF. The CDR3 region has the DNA TGCAGCGTTGGGTCCCCGGGACTAGCGGGAGGGTATGCCTACAATGAGCAGTTCTTC.

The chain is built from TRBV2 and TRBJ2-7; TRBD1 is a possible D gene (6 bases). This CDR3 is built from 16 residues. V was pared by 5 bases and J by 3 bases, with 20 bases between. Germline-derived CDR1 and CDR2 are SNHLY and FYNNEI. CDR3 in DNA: TGTGCCAGCAGTTCAAGTGGGTCCCAGGGGAGCTACGAGCAGTACTTC. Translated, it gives CASSSSGSQGSYEQYF.

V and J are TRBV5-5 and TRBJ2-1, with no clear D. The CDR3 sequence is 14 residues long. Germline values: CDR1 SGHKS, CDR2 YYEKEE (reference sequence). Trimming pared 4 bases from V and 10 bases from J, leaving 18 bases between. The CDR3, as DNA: TGTGCCAGCAGCCTTCAAGTGGTAGTTGAGGAGCAGTTCTTC. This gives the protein CASSLQVVVEEQFF.

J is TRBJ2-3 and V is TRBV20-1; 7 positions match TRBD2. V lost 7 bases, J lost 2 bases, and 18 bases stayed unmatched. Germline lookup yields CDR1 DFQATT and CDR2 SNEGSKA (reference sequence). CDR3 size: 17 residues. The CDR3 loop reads CSVKLVRLAATTDTQYF. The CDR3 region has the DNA TGCAGTGTGAAACTCGTTAGGCTAGCGGCTACCACAGATACGCAGTATTTT.

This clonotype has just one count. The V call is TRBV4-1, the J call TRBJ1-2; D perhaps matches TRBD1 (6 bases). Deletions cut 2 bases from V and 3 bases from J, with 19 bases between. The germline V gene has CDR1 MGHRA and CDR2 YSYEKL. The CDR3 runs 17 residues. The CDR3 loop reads CASSQLLRRDTDYGYTF. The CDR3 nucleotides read TGCGCCAGCAGCCAATTACTTAGGCGGGACACGGACTATGGCTACACCTTC.

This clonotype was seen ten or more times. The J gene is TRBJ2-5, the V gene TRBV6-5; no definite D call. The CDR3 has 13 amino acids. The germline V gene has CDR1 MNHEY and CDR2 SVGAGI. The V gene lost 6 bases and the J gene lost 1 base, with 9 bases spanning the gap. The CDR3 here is CASRPGLQETQYF. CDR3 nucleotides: TGTGCCAGCAGACCGGGCCTCCAAGAGACCCAGTACTTC.

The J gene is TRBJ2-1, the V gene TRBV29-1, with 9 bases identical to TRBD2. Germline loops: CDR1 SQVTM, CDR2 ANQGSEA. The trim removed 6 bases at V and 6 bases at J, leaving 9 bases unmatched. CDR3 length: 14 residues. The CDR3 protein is CSVIAGDPANEQFF. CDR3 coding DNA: TGCAGCGTAATAGCGGGAGATCCCGCCAATGAGCAGTTCTTC.

The CDR3, as DNA: TGCAGTGCTAGAGATGCGGTACCAAGCACAGATACGCAGTATTTT. The encoded protein is CSARDAVPSTDTQYF. The chain has TRBV20-1 and TRBJ2-3, with D unresolved. V was shortened by 0 bases and J by 0 bases, with 10 bases between the two germline ends. This CDR3 has 15 amino acids. CDR1 DFQATT and CDR2 SNEGSKA come from the germline V gene (reference sequence).

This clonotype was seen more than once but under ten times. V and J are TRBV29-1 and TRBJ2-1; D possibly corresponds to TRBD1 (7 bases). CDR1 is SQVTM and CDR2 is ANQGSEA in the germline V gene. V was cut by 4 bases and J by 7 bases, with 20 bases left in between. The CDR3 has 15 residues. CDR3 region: CSVGGAGTVANEQFF. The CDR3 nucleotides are TGCAGCGTTGGGGGTGCGGGGACAGTGGCGAATGAGCAGTTCTTC.

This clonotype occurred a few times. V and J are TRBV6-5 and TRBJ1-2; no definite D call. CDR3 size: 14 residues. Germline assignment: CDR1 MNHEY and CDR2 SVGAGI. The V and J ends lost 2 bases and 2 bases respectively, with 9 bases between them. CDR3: CASSYPSRNYGYTF. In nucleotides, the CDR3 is TGTGCCAGCAGTTACCCATCCAGGAACTATGGCTACACCTTC.

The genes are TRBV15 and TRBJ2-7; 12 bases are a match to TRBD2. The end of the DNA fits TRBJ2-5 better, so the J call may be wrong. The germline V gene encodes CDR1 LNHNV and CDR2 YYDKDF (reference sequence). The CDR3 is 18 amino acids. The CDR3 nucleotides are TGTGCCACCAGCAGAGAACCGCATACTAGCGGGGGGACTGGGACCCAGTACTTC. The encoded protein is CATSREPHTSGGTGTQYF.

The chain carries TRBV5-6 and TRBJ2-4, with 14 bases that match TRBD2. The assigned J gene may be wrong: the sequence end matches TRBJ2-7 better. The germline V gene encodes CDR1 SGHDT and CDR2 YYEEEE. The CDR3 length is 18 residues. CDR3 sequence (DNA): TGTGCCAGCAGCTCACTTAGGGGACTAGCGGGAGTTGCCTACGAGCAGTACTTC. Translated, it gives CASSSLRGLAGVAYEQYF.

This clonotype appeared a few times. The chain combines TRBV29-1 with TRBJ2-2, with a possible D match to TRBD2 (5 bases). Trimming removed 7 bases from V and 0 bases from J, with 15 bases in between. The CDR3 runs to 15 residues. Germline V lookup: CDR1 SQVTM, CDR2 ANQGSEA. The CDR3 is CSGTEAGANTGELFF. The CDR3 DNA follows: TGCAGCGGCACAGAGGCGGGCGCGAACACCGGGGAGCTGTTTTTT.

The CDR3 loop reads CASTTDADNEQFF. The CDR3 nucleotides are TGTGCCAGCACCACGGACGCCGACAATGAGCAGTTCTTC. This chain links TRBV6-1 with TRBJ2-1; D remains ambiguous. Deletions cut 7 bases from V and 5 bases from J, with 12 bases between. Germline V gene lookup returns CDR1 MNHNS and CDR2 SASEGT. This CDR3 is 13 amino acids long.

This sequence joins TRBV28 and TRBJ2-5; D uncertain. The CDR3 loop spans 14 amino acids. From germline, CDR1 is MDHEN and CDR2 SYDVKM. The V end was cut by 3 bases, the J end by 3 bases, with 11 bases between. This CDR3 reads CASSFGRLEETQYF. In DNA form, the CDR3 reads TGTGCCAGCAGTTTCGGCAGGCTTGAAGAGACCCAGTACTTC.

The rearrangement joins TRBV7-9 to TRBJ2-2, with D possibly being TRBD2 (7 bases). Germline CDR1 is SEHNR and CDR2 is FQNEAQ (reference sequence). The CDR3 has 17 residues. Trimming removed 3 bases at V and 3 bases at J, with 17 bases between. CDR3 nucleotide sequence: TGTGCCAGCAGCTTTCCCGCGGGGGCGCAGGACACCGGGGAGCTGTTTTTT. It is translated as CASSFPAGAQDTGELFF.

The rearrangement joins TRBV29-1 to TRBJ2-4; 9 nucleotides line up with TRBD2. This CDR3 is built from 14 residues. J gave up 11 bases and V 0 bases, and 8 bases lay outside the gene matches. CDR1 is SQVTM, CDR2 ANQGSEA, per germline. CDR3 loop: CSVEDSSSGVVQYF. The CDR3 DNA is TGCAGCGTTGAAGATTCGTCTAGCGGGGTAGTTCAGTACTTC.

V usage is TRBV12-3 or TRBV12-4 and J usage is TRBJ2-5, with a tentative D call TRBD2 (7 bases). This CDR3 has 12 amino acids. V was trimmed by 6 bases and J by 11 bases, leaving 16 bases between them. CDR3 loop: CASSPPGGQQYF. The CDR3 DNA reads TGTGCCAGCAGCCCTCCCGGGGGGCAGCAGTACTTC.

As DNA, the CDR3 is TGTGCCAGCAGCTTAGATCACCCAGTATCGGGACTAGCGGGGGGCCAAGAGACCCAGTACTTC. Protein: CASSLDHPVSGLAGGQETQYF. This chain connects TRBV11-2 to TRBJ2-5; 15 bases are shared with TRBD2. The V and J ends lost 0 bases and 1 base, in that order; junction bases with no gene match: 12. The CDR3 loop spans 21 amino acids. CDR1 and CDR2 from the germline V gene are SGHAT and FQNNGV.

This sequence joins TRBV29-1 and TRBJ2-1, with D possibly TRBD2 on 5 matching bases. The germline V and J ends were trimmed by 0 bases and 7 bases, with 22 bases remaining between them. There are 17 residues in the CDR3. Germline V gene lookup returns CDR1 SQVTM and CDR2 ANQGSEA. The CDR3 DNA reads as TGCAGCGTTGAAGATATGGGAGATAGCACCCGCGTGAATGAGCAGTTCTTC. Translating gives CSVEDMGDSTRVNEQFF.

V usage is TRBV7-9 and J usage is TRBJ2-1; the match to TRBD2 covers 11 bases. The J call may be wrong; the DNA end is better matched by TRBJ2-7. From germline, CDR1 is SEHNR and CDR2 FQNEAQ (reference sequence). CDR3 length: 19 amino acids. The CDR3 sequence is CASSSTLITSGGSYNEQYF. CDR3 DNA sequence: TGTGCCAGCAGCTCTACCCTTATAACTAGCGGGGGCTCCTACAATGAGCAGTACTTC.

CDR3 protein: CASSQDLGLAGGNEQFF. The CDR3 coding sequence is TGTGCCAGCAGCCAAGATCTAGGGCTAGCGGGGGGTAATGAGCAGTTCTTC. The V call is TRBV4-2, the J call TRBJ2-1; the match to TRBD2 covers 11 bases. The CDR3 contains 17 residues. The trim removed 0 bases at V and 7 bases at J, leaving 8 bases unmatched. CDR1 LGHNA and CDR2 YNFKEQ come from the germline V gene.